This TCR beta chain was observed in a study of T cells in localized non-small cell lung cancer. General study points: In uninvolved adjacent lung, T cell clonality reached its highest value, exceeding tumor. Appearing in adjacent lung were a median roughly 60 of the top 100 tumor clones.

Notes on this clone: Its cognate antigen is unknown. In the same sample, other DNA sequences code for this CDR3.

The CDR3 is 16 residues long. Trimming removed 0 bases from V and 4 bases from J; junction bases left unmatched: 4. CDR1 and CDR2 from the germline V gene are SGHRS and YFSETQ. Sequencing was performed with immunoSEQ multiplex PCR; in TCRdb, only in-frame clones are kept and a portion is missing. The data show around 41,000 clones, with roughly 84% seen just once and 7.5% to 8% held by the top ten. This clonotype originated in a man aged 35 to 69 with stage II lung adenocarcinoma. The input for sequencing was PBMCs, taken before any cancer treatment. The rearrangement joins TRBV5-1 to TRBJ2-3, with 11 nucleotides matching TRBD2. The CDR3 region is CASSLALAGGSDTQYF. CDR3 in DNA: TGCGCCAGCAGCTTGGCCCTAGCGGGGGGTTCAGATACGCAGTATTTT. The entire variable domain, with the rest obtained from reference TRBV5-1 and TRBJ2-3, is as follows: KAGVTQTPRYLIKTRGQQVTLSCSPISGHRSVSWYQQTPGQGLQFLFEYFSETQRNKGNFPGRFSGRQFSNSRSEMNVSTLELGDSALYLCASSLALAGGSDTQYFGPGTRLTVL.